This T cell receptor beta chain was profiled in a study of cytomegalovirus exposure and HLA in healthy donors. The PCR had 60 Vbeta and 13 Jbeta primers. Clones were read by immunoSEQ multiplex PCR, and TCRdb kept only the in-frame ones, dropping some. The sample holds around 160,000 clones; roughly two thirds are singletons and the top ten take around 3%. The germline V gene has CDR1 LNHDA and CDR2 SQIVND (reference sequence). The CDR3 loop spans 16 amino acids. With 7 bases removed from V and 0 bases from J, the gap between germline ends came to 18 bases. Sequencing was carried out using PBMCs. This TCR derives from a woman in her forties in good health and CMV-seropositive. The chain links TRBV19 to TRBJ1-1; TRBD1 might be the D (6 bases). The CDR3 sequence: CASTPTGTLMNTEAFF. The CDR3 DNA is TGTGCCAGTACCCCAACAGGGACCCTAATGAACACTGAAGCTTTCTTT.